Listed below are T cell receptor beta chains from one sample, sequenced in a study of graft-versus-host responses after intestinal transplantation. Produced via immunoSEQ multiplex PCR; TCRdb's table is partial and in-frame only. The sample contains 100,000 to 140,000 clones, about 87% of which appear only once. Antigens for these TCRs are unknown. The sequences come from unstimulated CD4+ T cells sorted from spleen or lymph node cells, collected before transplant. Receptors originate from a human donor who was the organ donor for an intestinal transplant. CDR3s include the opening cysteine and the closing phenylalanine or tryptophan. D genes are given only for firm matches. Clone size is shown for a subset of rows, as once, few, many or a class of expanded clone.

TRBV6-5,NA,NA,TRBJ1-6,TGTGCCAGCAGGCCCCCTCGGGGTCAGGGATCACCCCTCCACTTT,CASRPPRGQGSPLHF
TRBV7-2,TRBD2,NA,TRBJ2-4,TGTGCCAGCAGCGTTAGGACTAGCGGGGGGAAGTACTTC,CASSVRTSGGKYF
TRBV20-1,NA,NA,TRBJ2-7,TGCAGTGCTAGCAAGTACGAGCAGTACTTC,CSASKYEQYF
TRBV7-9,NA,NA,TRBJ1-2,TGTGCCAGCAGCTTAGCGGCCGGAACTAACTATGGCTACACCTTC,CASSLAAGTNYGYTF
TRBV7-8,NA,NA,TRBJ2-7,TGTGCCAGCAGCTTAGCGGTGAGGACCGAGCAGTACTTC,CASSLAVRTEQYF
TRBV5-1,NA,NA,TRBJ2-1,TGCGCCAGCAGCTCTCAGGGGGGCCCCACTACCCTTTCCTACAATGAGCAGTTCTTC,CASSSQGGPTTLSYNEQFF
TRBV30,NA,NA,TRBJ2-7,TGTGCCTGGAGTCCGTACACCGGAGCCAGCTCCTACGAGCAGTACTTC,CAWSPYTGASSYEQYF
TRBV7-2,NA,NA,TRBJ2-7,TGTGCCAGCAGCCCCGGTCCGGGACCGGTCTCCTACGAGCAGTACTTC,CASSPGPGPVSYEQYF
TRBV5-1,TRBD1,NA,TRBJ1-6,TGCGCCAGCCAGACAGGGGATAATTCACCCCTCCACTTT,CASQTGDNSPLHF
TRBV5-4,NA,NA,TRBJ1-3,TGTGCCAGCAGCGCGATGCCCGGGACAAATCCTCGAAACACCATATATTTT,CASSAMPGTNPRNTIYF
TRBV2,TRBD1,few,TRBJ2-7,TGTGCCAGCAGGGGACAGGGGGATTACGAGCAGTACTTC,CASRGQGDYEQYF
TRBV7-3,NA,NA,TRBJ2-3,TGTGCCAGCAGCTCCCGTTCAGGAGCTAACACAGATACGCAGTATTTT,CASSSRSGANTDTQYF
TRBV5-6,NA,NA,TRBJ1-3,TGTGCCAGCAGCTTGGGGCCGAAAGGGGGAAACACCATATATTTT,CASSLGPKGGNTIYF
TRBV4-2,TRBD1,NA,TRBJ1-2,TGTGCCAGCAGCCAAGGTACAGGGGGTGGCTACACCTTC,CASSQGTGGGYTF
TRBV5-4,NA,NA,TRBJ2-1,TGTGCCAGCAGACCCCCTAACTACAATGAGCAGTTCTTC,CASRPPNYNEQFF
TRBV6-5,NA,NA,TRBJ1-5,TGTGCCAGCAGTGAAACCAGGGACAATCAGCCCCAGCATTTT,CASSETRDNQPQHF
TRBV2,NA,NA,TRBJ1-2,TGTGCCAGCAGTGAGGGTCAGGGAGGGGGCTACACCTTC,CASSEGQGGGYTF
TRBV7-8,TRBD2,NA,TRBJ2-5,TGTGCCAGCAGCTTAAGGGGTGGGAGGGTCCAAGAGACCCAGTACTTC,CASSLRGGRVQETQYF
TRBV6-5,NA,NA,TRBJ1-5,TGTGCCGTCGGAACAATTATTAGTCAGCCCCAGCATTTT,CAVGTIISQPQHF
TRBV2,NA,NA,TRBJ1-4,TGTGCCACCGCGGACGGGGGCAACGAAAAACTGTTTTTT,CATADGGNEKLFF
TRBV5-4,TRBD1,NA,TRBJ2-7,TGTGCCAGCAGCCCCACGGTCGGGACAGGGGGGCACGAGCAGTACTTC,CASSPTVGTGGHEQYF
TRBV6-5,NA,NA,TRBJ1-2,TGTGCCAGCAGTTACGCCGACAGCAGGCATGGCTACACCTTC,CASSYADSRHGYTF
TRBV6-1,NA,NA,TRBJ1-4,TGTGCCAGCAGTGATCCGCAGGTCGAGGAAAAACTGTTTTTT,CASSDPQVEEKLFF
TRBV4-1,TRBD1,NA,TRBJ2-7,TGCGCCAGCAGCCAGAGGGGGGGGACAGGGACCTACGAGCAGTACTTC,CASSQRGGTGTYEQYF
TRBV7-2,NA,NA,TRBJ1-4,TGTGCCAGCAGCTTGGCGTCAGGACGGGAGAAACTGTTTTTT,CASSLASGREKLFF
TRBV5-5,NA,NA,TRBJ1-1,TGTGCCAGCAGCTTGATGGGGAAGGCGAACACTGAAGCTTTCTTT,CASSLMGKANTEAFF
TRBV6-1,NA,few,TRBJ2-7,TGTGCCAGCAGTGAACCAGGGTTCGGGTACGAGCAGTACTTC,CASSEPGFGYEQYF
TRBV6-1,TRBD1,NA,TRBJ1-5,TGTGCCAGCAGCGACAGGGGGAGCAATCAGCCCCAGCATTTT,CASSDRGSNQPQHF
TRBV7-2,NA,few,TRBJ2-2,TGTGCCAGCAGCTTATTTCCCCCAGCGGTCCTCGGGGAGCTGTTTTTT,CASSLFPPAVLGELFF
TRBV28,NA,NA,TRBJ2-4,TGTGCCAGCAGTTTATTCTCCACAGGGGCCAAAAACATTCAGTACTTC,CASSLFSTGAKNIQYF
TRBV4-1,TRBD1,NA,TRBJ2-2,TGCGCCAGCAGCCTATTACCCACCGGGACAGGGAACACCGGGGAGCTGTTTTTT,CASSLLPTGTGNTGELFF
TRBV6-5,NA,NA,TRBJ1-2,TGTGCCAGCAGTTACCGAGGTCCTTCCTATGGCTACACCTTC,CASSYRGPSYGYTF
TRBV10-2,NA,NA,TRBJ1-1,TGCGCCAGCAGTGAGCTGTTGAACACTGAAGCTTTCTTT,CASSELLNTEAFF
TRBV6-5,NA,NA,TRBJ2-7,TGTGCCAGCAGGCCGGACAGCCGAGGAACCTACGAGCAGTACTTC,CASRPDSRGTYEQYF
TRBV5-4,TRBD2,NA,TRBJ2-7,TGTGCCAGCAGCCGGGCGGGGACTAGCGGGGGATCCTACGAGCAGTACTTC,CASSRAGTSGGSYEQYF
TRBV4-1,TRBD1,NA,TRBJ1-1,TGCGCCAGCAGCCTCGGTGGACAGGGGAGAGGTGAAGCTTTCTTT,CASSLGGQGRGEAFF
TRBV10-3,TRBD2,NA,TRBJ2-3,TGTGCCATCAGATCCACTAGCGGGAGGGCCGCTAGCACAGATACGCAGTATTTT,CAIRSTSGRAASTDTQYF
TRBV11-2,NA,NA,TRBJ2-7,TGTGCCAGCAGCTTAGAGGGGGCGAGGTCCTACGAGCAGTACTTC,CASSLEGARSYEQYF
TRBV27,TRBD1,NA,TRBJ2-3,TGTGCCAGCAGCCTAGGGGGCGGTAAAGATACGCAGTATTTT,CASSLGGGKDTQYF
TRBV6-6,TRBD2,NA,TRBJ2-1,TGTGCCAGCACCCCGAGCGGGAGGTACAATGAGCAGTTCTTC,CASTPSGRYNEQFF
TRBV30,NA,few,TRBJ1-1,TGTGCCTGGGGGGGGTACTCCAGCAGTGAAGCTTTCTTT,CAWGGYSSSEAFF
TRBV18,NA,NA,TRBJ2-3,TGTGCCAGCGCCGTCTTTGGCTTGACTAGCACAGATACGCAGTATTTT,CASAVFGLTSTDTQYF